The 28 T cell receptor beta chains listed next were all sequenced from one sample in a study of beta chain features in type 1 diabetes. The study reverse transcribed the entire isolated RNA, so it sequenced expressed TCRB transcripts. TCRdb keeps only in-frame clones here, not all; method: immunoSEQ multiplex PCR. The sample consists of around 400,000 clones, about 14% of them appearing once. The source material was naive CD4+ T cells from blood. The origin of the receptors is a woman aged 18-29 years in good health.

The chain links TRBV9 to TRBJ2-3, with D perhaps matching TRBD2 (6 bases). The V end was cut by 3 bases, the J end by 0 bases, with 8 bases between. The CDR3 spans 14 residues. The germline V gene has CDR1 SGDLS and CDR2 YYNGEE. CDR3 in amino acids: CASSGGVSTDTQYF. Written as DNA, the CDR3 is TGTGCCAGCAGCGGCGGGGTTAGCACAGATACGCAGTATTTT.

The J gene is TRBJ2-5, the V gene TRBV29-1; unclear D gene. V was clipped by 4 bases and J by 5 bases, with 11 bases between them. Germline loops: CDR1 SQVTM, CDR2 ANQGSEA. The CDR3 runs to 12 residues. The CDR3 DNA reads as TGCAGCGTTGGAAGGCCCAGGGAGACCCAGTACTTC. It encodes CSVGRPRETQYF.

In this sample, this clone turned up a few times. The chain has TRBV30 and TRBJ2-2; D is possibly TRBD1 (5 bases). Trimming removed 1 base at V and 6 bases at J, with 12 bases between. The CDR3 runs 14 residues. Germline lookup yields CDR1 GTSNPN and CDR2 SVGIG (reference sequence). This CDR3 is CAWSGPPGSGELFF. Written as DNA, the CDR3 is TGTGCCTGGAGTGGGCCTCCAGGGTCCGGGGAGCTGTTTTTT.

This clone was seen more than once but under ten times. CDR3 protein: CASREGGSHNYGYTF. Written as DNA, the CDR3 is TGTGCCAGCAGAGAAGGAGGGAGCCACAACTATGGCTACACCTTC. J is TRBJ1-2 and V is TRBV7-9; D gene uncertain. The V gene's germline CDR1 is SEHNR and CDR2 FQNEAQ (reference sequence). Between the trimmed V and J ends, which lost 6 bases and 2 bases, there was a span of 16 bases. The CDR3 runs 15 residues.

This clone was seen more than once but under ten times. The chain couples TRBV6-6 to TRBJ2-4, with 9 bases identical to TRBD2. The V and J ends lost 5 bases and 0 bases, in that order; junction bases with no gene match: 5. In germline, CDR1 is MNHNY, CDR2 SVGAGI (reference sequence). This CDR3 has 16 residues. CDR3: CASSQTSGIAKNIQYF. The CDR3 nucleotides are TGTGCCAGCAGTCAGACTAGCGGTATAGCCAAAAACATTCAGTACTTC.

The rearrangement uses TRBV5-1 and TRBJ2-7, with 9 bases aligning to TRBD1. The CDR3 has 14 amino acids. The V gene end was trimmed by 5 bases and the J gene end by 3 bases; junction bases not matched to a gene: 6. CDR1 is SGHRS, CDR2 YFSETQ, per germline. CDR3 loop: CASSAGQGDYEQYF. DNA for the CDR3: TGCGCCAGCAGTGCGGGACAGGGCGACTACGAGCAGTACTTC.

This chain uses TRBV18 with TRBJ2-7, with 9 bases lining up with TRBD2. With V trimmed by 2 bases and J by 2 bases, 1 base remained unmatched. CDR3 length equals 14 residues. CDR1 and CDR2 (germline): KGHSH, LQKENI. CDR3 amino acids: CASSPASGTYEQYF. In DNA, the CDR3 is TGTGCCAGCTCACCAGCTAGCGGGACCTACGAGCAGTACTTC.

In its sample, this clone was seen a few times. The rearrangement links TRBV6-5 to TRBJ1-5; 8 nucleotides align to TRBD1. Germline CDR1 and CDR2: MNHEY and SVGAGI. V lost 5 bases, J lost 4 bases, and 1 base stayed unmatched. This CDR3 has 13 residues. As DNA, the CDR3 is TGTGCCAGCAGTCGACAGGGGAATCAGCCCCAGCATTTT. Its protein is CASSRQGNQPQHF.

The chain links TRBV19 to TRBJ2-2; D perhaps matches TRBD2 (6 bases). V gave up 6 bases and J gave up 2 bases, with 10 bases separating them. The CDR3 is 14 residues long. From germline, CDR1 is LNHDA and CDR2 SQIVND (reference sequence). The CDR3 is CASRGGLNTGELFF. The CDR3 DNA sequence: TGTGCCAGTAGGGGGGGTCTAAACACCGGGGAGCTGTTTTTT.

The V gene is TRBV28, the J gene TRBJ2-1; no definite D call. The V end was cut by 5 bases, the J end by 2 bases, with 13 bases between. The CDR3 extends over 15 amino acids. CDR1 MDHEN and CDR2 SYDVKM come from the germline V gene. For the CDR3, the DNA is TGTGCCAGCAGTCTAAGTGGGCCCCCCTACAATGAGCAGTTCTTC. Translating it yields CASSLSGPPYNEQFF.

The V gene is TRBV6-4, the J gene TRBJ2-1, with 11 bases that match TRBD2. J was trimmed by 1 base and V by 5 bases; bases with no gene match: 1. Germline CDR1 reads MRHNA; CDR2 reads SNTAGT. The CDR3 is made up of 15 amino acids. The CDR3 DNA is TGTGCCAGCAGTACTAGCGGGAGATCCTACAATGAGCAGTTCTTC. As protein: CASSTSGRSYNEQFF.

The J gene is TRBJ2-5, the V gene TRBV27; tentative D call: TRBD2 (6 bases). Germline loops: CDR1 MNHEY, CDR2 SMNVEV (reference sequence). This CDR3 is built from 15 residues. Trimming cost V 5 bases and J 2 bases, with 15 bases left between them. The CDR3 loop reads CASSSWGVGQETQYF. CDR3 coding DNA: TGTGCCAGCAGTAGTTGGGGGGTAGGTCAAGAGACCCAGTACTTC.

This clone was counted between two and nine times. The chain couples TRBV4-3 to TRBJ2-7; TRBD2 might be the D (5 bases). The CDR3 sequence is 14 residues long. Germline CDR1 LGHNA, CDR2 YSLEER. V gave up 0 bases and J gave up 2 bases, with 8 bases separating them. CDR3: CASSQDWGAYEQYF. The DNA for the CDR3 is TGCGCCAGCAGCCAAGATTGGGGAGCCTACGAGCAGTACTTC.

The chain uses TRBV30 and TRBJ1-2, with TRBD1 as a possible D gene (6 bases). CDR3 length equals 13 residues. The V gene's germline CDR1 is GTSNPN and CDR2 SVGIG (reference sequence). Deletions cut 4 bases from V and 7 bases from J, with 16 bases between. The CDR3 spells CAWTPLGAAGYTF. The CDR3 DNA is TGTGCCTGGACACCATTGGGGGCGGCTGGCTACACCTTC. Based on the CDR3 plus reference TRBV30 and TRBJ1-2, the full variable domain is SQTIHQWPATLVQPVGSPLSLECTVEGTSNPNLYWYRQAAGRGLQLLFYSVGIGQISSEVPQNLSASRPQDRQFILSSKKLLLSDSGFYLCAWTPLGAAGYTFGSGTRLTVV.

This clone was picked up a small number of times. This sequence joins TRBV30 and TRBJ2-7, with D uncertain. Germline V gene sequence: CDR1 GTSNPN, CDR2 SVGIG (reference sequence). The CDR3 has 11 residues. V was clipped by 1 base and J by 6 bases, with 7 bases between them. This CDR3 reads CAWSALGEQYF. The CDR3 DNA sequence: TGTGCCTGGAGTGCTCTCGGCGAGCAGTACTTC. The complete variable domain, with remaining parts taken from reference TRBV30 and TRBJ2-7, reads SQTIHQWPATLVQPVGSPLSLECTVEGTSNPNLYWYRQAAGRGLQLLFYSVGIGQISSEVPQNLSASRPQDRQFILSSKKLLLSDSGFYLCAWSALGEQYFGPGTRLTVT.

The V call is TRBV6-5, the J call TRBJ2-7; D remains ambiguous. The germline CDR1 and CDR2 sequences are MNHEY and SVGAGI. The CDR3 is 9 amino acids. CDR3 sequence: CAARYEQYF. In DNA form, the CDR3 reads TGTGCGGCACGCTACGAGCAGTACTTC.

The chain carries TRBV11-2 and TRBJ1-1; D remains ambiguous. The length of the CDR3 is 12 residues. Germline loops: CDR1 SGHAT, CDR2 FQNNGV. V gave up 3 bases and J gave up 2 bases, with 4 bases separating them. CDR3 sequence: CASSFTNTEAFF. As DNA, the CDR3 is TGTGCCAGCAGCTTTACAAACACTGAAGCTTTCTTT.

This clone was found a few times. The V and J genes are TRBV7-2 and TRBJ2-3; D unclear. Germline V CDR1 and CDR2: SGHTA, FQGNSA. The CDR3 consists of 15 residues. V was shortened by 3 bases and J by 6 bases, with 16 bases between the two germline ends. For the CDR3, the DNA is TGTGCCAGCAGCTTCCCCTCCCTGCAGTCTGATACGCAGTATTTT. It specifies CASSFPSLQSDTQYF. The full variable domain, completed using reference TRBV7-2 and TRBJ2-3, is GAGVSQSPSNKVTEKGKDVELRCDPISGHTALYWYRQSLGQGLEFLIYFQGNSAPDKSGLPSDRFSAERTGGSVSTLTIQRTQQEDSAVYLCASSFPSLQSDTQYFGPGTRLTVL.

The genes are TRBV5-1 and TRBJ2-7; TRBD1 agrees at 10 bases. Losses at the gene ends were 4 bases for V and 0 bases for J; bases not matched to a gene: 4. Germline CDR1 SGHRS, CDR2 YFSETQ. The CDR3 length is 15 residues. Here the CDR3 DNA reads TGCGCCAGCAGCAGGGACAGGGGTCACTCCTACGAGCAGTACTTC. Protein product: CASSRDRGHSYEQYF.

The chain recombines TRBV4-2 with TRBJ1-4; no reliable D call. This CDR3 is built from 16 residues. Germline V gives CDR1 LGHNA, CDR2 YNFKEQ. V lost 0 bases and J lost 4, with 12 bases in between. The CDR3 DNA reads TGTGCCAGCAGCCAAGACAATACCGGTCTTAATGAAAAACTGTTTTTT. Its protein is CASSQDNTGLNEKLFF.

The sample holds a few counts of this clone. The V gene is TRBV20-1, the J gene TRBJ2-1; D unresolved. Germline CDR1 reads DFQATT; CDR2 reads SNEGSKA (reference sequence). V was shortened by 2 bases and J by 6 bases, with 5 bases between the two germline ends. The CDR3 consists of 11 residues. The CDR3 is CSARRLNEQFF. The CDR3 DNA follows: TGCAGTGCTAGAAGACTCAATGAGCAGTTCTTC.

This sequence joins TRBV28 and TRBJ2-7; 9 nucleotides match TRBD1. V dropped 2 bases and J dropped 3; count of bases not matched to a gene: 8. The germline gives CDR1 MDHEN, CDR2 SYDVKM. The CDR3 extends over 16 amino acids. The CDR3 protein is CASSLGVGTGSYEQYF. The CDR3 nucleotides are TGTGCCAGCAGTTTAGGAGTCGGGACAGGGAGCTACGAGCAGTACTTC.

This clone was recorded a few times. The chain couples TRBV5-4 to TRBJ2-5; 8 bases agree with TRBD1. Trimming cost V 3 bases and J 5 bases; bases outside gene matches: 9. Germline lookup yields CDR1 SGHNT and CDR2 YYREEE (reference sequence). The CDR3 is made up of 15 amino acids. The CDR3 DNA follows: TGTGCCAGCAGCTCCCGACAGGGGAGATGGGAGACCCAGTACTTC. This sequence encodes CASSSRQGRWETQYF.

This clone appeared a few times. The rearrangement links TRBV25-1 to TRBJ2-3; TRBD2 might be the D (5 bases). Trimming removed 0 bases at V and 10 bases at J, with 17 bases between. The CDR3 extends over 15 amino acids. CDR1 and CDR2 from the germline V gene are MGHDK and SYGVNS. Here the CDR3 reads CASSEYMAVGGAQYF. For the CDR3, the DNA is TGTGCCAGCAGTGAATATATGGCGGTCGGAGGCGCGCAGTATTTT.

The chain recombines TRBV11-1 with TRBJ2-3, with TRBD1 identical over 9 bases. With 4 bases clipped from V and 2 bases from J, the junction kept 1 base outside the gene matches. The CDR3 length is 14 residues. The germline gives CDR1 SGHAT, CDR2 FQDESV (reference sequence). CDR3: CASSWDRATDTQYF. The CDR3, as DNA: TGTGCCAGCAGCTGGGACAGGGCCACAGATACGCAGTATTTT.

J is TRBJ2-3 and V is TRBV29-1; tentative D call: TRBD1 (5 bases). The germline V gene has CDR1 SQVTM and CDR2 ANQGSEA. CDR3 length: 15 amino acids. V shed 3 bases and J shed 1 base, with 14 bases lying between them. Here the CDR3 reads CSVEIAGQGTDTQYF. The CDR3 nucleotides read TGCAGCGTTGAGATAGCAGGGCAGGGCACAGATACGCAGTATTTT.

V and J are TRBV11-2 and TRBJ1-1; 7 positions agree with TRBD1. V lost 3 bases, J lost 1 base, and 5 bases stayed unmatched. Germline V gene lookup returns CDR1 SGHAT and CDR2 FQNNGV. There are 15 residues in the CDR3. The DNA for the CDR3 is TGTGCCAGCAGCTTGCTTACAGGGGCGAACACTGAAGCTTTCTTT. Amino acids: CASSLLTGANTEAFF. The full variable domain, in which reference TRBV11-2 and TRBJ1-1 provide the parts outside the CDR3, is EAGVAQSPRYKIIEKRQSVAFWCNPISGHATLYWYQQILGQGPKLLIQFQNNGVVDDSQLPKDRFSAERLKGVDSTLKIQPAKLEDSAVYLCASSLLTGANTEAFFGQGTRLTVV.

The chain uses TRBV30 and TRBJ2-1; 11 nucleotides align to TRBD2. The junction had 4 bases not matched to a gene; V was cut back by 2 bases and J by 16 bases. The CDR3 loop spans 11 amino acids. Germline loops: CDR1 GTSNPN, CDR2 SVGIG (reference sequence). In nucleotides, the CDR3 is TGTGCCTGGAGTCGACTAGCGGGACTTTTCTTC. This encodes CAWSRLAGLFF.